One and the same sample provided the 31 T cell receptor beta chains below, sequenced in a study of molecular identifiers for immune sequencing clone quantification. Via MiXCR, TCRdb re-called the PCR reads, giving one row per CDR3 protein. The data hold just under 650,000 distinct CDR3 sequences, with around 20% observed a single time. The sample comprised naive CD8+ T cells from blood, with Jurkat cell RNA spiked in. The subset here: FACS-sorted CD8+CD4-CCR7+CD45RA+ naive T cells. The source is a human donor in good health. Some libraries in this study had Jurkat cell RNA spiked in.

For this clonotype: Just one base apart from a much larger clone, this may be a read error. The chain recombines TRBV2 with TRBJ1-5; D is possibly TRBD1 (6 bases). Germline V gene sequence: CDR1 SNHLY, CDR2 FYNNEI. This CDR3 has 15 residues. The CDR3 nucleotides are TGTCCCAGCAGTGGGGACATTTATAGCAATCAGCCCCAGCATTTT. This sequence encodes CPSSGDIYSNQPQHF. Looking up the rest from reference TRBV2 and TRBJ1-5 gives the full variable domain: EPEVTQTPSHQVTQMGQEVILRCVPISNHLYFYWYRQILGQKVEFLVSFYNNEISEKSEIFDDQFSVERPDGSNFTLKIRSTKLEDSAMYFCPSSGDIYSNQPQHFGDGTRLSIL.

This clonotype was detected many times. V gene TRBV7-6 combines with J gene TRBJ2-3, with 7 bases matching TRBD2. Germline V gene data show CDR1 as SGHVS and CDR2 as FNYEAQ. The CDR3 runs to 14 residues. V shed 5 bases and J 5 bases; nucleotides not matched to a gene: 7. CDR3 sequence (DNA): TGTGCCAGCAGCCCGGAGCGGGATATAGATACGCAGTATTTT. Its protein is CASSPERDIDTQYF.

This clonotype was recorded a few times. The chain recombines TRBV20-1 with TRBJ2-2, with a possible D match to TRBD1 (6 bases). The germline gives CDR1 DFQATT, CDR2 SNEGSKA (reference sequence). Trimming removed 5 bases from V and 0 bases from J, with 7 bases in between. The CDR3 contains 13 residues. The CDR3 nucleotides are TGCAGTGCTTGGACAGCGAACACCGGGGAGCTGTTTTTT. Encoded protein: CSAWTANTGELFF.

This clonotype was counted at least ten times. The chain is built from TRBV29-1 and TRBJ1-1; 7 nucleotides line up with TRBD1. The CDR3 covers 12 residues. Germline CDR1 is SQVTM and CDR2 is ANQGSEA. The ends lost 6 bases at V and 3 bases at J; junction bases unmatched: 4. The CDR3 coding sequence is TGCAGCGTGCTACAGGGGTACACTGAAGCTTTCTTT. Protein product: CSVLQGYTEAFF.

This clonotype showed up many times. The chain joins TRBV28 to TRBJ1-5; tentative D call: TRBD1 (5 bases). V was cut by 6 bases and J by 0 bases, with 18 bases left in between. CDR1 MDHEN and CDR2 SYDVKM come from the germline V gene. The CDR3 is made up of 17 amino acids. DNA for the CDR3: TGTGCCAGCAGAGGAGCGGGACGGCGGGATAGCAATCAGCCCCAGCATTTT. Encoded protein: CASRGAGRRDSNQPQHF.

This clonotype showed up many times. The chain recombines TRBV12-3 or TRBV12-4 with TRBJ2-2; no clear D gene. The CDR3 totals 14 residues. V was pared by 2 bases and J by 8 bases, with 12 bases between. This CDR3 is CASSLSQVEGELFF. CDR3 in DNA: TGTGCCAGCAGTTTAAGCCAGGTCGAAGGGGAGCTGTTTTTT.

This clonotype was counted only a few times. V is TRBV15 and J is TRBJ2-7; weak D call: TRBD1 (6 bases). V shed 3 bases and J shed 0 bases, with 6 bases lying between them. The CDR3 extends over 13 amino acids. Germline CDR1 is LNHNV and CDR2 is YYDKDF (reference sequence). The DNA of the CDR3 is TGTGCCACCAGCAGGGACAGCTCCTACGAGCAGTACTTC. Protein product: CATSRDSSYEQYF. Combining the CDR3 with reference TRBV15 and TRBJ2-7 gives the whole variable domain DAMVIQNPRYQVTQFGKPVTLSCSQTLNHNVMYWYQQKSSQAPKLLFHYYDKDFNNEADTPDNFQSRRPNTSFCFLDIRSPGLGDTAMYLCATSRDSSYEQYFGPGTRLTVT.

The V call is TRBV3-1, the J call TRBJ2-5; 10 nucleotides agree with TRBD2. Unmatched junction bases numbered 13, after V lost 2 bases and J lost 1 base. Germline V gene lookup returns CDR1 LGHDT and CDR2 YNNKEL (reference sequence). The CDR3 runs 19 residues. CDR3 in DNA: TGTGCCAGCAGCCAACGCTCGGGTACTAGCGGGGTTACCCAAGAGACCCAGTACTTC. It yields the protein CASSQRSGTSGVTQETQYF.

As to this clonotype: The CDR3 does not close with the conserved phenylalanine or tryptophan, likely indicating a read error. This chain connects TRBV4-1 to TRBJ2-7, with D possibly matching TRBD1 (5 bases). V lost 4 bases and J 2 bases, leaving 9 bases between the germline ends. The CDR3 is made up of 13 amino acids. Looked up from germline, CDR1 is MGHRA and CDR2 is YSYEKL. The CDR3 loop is CASSPTATYEQYY. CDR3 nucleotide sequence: TGCGCCAGCAGCCCGACAGCTACCTACGAGCAGTACTAC.

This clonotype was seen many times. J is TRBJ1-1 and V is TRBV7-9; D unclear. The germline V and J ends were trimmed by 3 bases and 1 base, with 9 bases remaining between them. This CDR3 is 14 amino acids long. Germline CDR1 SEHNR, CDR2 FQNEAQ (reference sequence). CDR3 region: CASSFMNRNTEAFF. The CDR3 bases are TGTGCCAGCAGCTTCATGAACCGGAACACTGAAGCTTTCTTT.

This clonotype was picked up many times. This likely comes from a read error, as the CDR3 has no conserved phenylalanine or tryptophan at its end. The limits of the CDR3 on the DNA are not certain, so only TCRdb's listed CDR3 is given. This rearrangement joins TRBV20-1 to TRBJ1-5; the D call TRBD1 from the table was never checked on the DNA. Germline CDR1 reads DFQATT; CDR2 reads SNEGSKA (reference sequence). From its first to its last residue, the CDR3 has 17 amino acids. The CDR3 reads CSARCRAGNQPQHSPQV.

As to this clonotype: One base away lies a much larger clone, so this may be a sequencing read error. This chain's CDR3 is CAGSSGFHRETQYF. DNA of the CDR3: TGTGCCGGCAGCTCCGGGTTCCACCGGGAGACCCAGTACTTC. V is TRBV11-2 and J is TRBJ2-5; D is ambiguous. This CDR3 region has 14 residues. Germline V gene sequence: CDR1 SGHAT, CDR2 FQNNGV.

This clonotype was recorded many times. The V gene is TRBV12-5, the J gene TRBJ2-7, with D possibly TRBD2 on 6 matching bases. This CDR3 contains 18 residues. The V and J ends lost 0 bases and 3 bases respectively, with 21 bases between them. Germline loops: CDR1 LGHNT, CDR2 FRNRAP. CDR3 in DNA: TGTGCTAGTGGTTTGGTTGGGGAGGAAGGGAGGCCCTACTACGAGCAGTACTTC. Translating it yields CASGLVGEEGRPYYEQYF.

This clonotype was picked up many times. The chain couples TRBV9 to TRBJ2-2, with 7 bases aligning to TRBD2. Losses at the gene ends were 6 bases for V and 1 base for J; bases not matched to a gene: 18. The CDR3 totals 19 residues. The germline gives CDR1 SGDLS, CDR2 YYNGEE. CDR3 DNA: TGTGCCAGCACCCACCCGGCTAGCGGCTCTGATAAGAACACCGGGGAGCTGTTTTTT. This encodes CASTHPASGSDKNTGELFF.

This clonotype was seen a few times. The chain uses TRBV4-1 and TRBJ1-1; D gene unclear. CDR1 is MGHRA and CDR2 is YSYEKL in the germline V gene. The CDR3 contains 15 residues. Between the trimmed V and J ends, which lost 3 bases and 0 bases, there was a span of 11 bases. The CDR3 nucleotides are TGCGCCAGCAGCCAGACCGATATGATGAACACTGAAGCTTTCTTT. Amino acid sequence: CASSQTDMMNTEAFF.

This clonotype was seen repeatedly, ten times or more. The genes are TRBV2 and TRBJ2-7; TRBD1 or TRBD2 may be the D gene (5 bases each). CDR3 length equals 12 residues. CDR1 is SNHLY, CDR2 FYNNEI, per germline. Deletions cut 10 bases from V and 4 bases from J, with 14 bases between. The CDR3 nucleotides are TGTGCCACCACGGGACCGGGGTACGAGCAGTACTTC. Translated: CATTGPGYEQYF.

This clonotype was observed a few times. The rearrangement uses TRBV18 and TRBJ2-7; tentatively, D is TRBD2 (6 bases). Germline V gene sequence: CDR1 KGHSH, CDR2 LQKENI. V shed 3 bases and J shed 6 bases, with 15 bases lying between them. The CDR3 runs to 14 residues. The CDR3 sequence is CASSPGRGEGEQYF. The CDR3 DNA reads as TGTGCCAGCTCACCTGGGCGGGGCGAGGGCGAGCAGTACTTC.

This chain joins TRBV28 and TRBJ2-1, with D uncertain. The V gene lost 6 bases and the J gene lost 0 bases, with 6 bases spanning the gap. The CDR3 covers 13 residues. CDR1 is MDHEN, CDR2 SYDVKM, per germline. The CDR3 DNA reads TGTGCCAGCAGGCCGAACTCCTACAATGAGCAGTTCTTC. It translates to CASRPNSYNEQFF.

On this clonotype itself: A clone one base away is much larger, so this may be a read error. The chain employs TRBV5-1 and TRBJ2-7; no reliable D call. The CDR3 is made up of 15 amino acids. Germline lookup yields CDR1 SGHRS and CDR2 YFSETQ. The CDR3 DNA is TGCGCCAGCATCTTGGCCGGTAGGGCGATTGACGAGCAGTACTTC. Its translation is CASILAGRAIDEQYF.

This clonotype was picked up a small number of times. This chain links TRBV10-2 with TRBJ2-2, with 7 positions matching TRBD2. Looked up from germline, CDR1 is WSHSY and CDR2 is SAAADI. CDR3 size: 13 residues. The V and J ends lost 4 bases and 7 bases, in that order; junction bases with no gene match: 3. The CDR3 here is CASSGGGFGELFF. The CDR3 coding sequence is TGCGCCAGCAGTGGGGGGGGGTTCGGGGAGCTGTTTTTT.

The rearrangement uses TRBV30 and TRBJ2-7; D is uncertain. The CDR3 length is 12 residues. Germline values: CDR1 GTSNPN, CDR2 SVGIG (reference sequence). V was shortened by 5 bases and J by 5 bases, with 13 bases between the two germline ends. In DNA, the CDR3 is TGTGCCTGGGGGTATTTTAGTCACGAGCAGTACTTC. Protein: CAWGYFSHEQYF.

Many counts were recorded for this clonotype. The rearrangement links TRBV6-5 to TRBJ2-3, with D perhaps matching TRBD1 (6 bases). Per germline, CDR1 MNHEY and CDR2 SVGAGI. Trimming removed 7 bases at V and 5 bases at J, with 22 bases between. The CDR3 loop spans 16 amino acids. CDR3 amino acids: CASTQTGTPQLDTQYF. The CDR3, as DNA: TGTGCCAGCACCCAAACGGGGACACCTCAACTAGATACGCAGTATTTT.

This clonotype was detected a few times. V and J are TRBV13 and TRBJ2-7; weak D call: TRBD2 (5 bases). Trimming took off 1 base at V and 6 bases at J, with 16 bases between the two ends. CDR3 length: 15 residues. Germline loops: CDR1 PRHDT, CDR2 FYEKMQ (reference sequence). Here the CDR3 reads CASSLEEGPLGEQYF. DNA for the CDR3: TGTGCCAGCAGCTTAGAAGAGGGTCCGTTAGGCGAGCAGTACTTC. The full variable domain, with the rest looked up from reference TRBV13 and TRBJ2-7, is AAGVIQSPRHLIKEKRETATLKCYPIPRHDTVYWYQQGPGQDPQFLISFYEKMQSDKGSIPDRFSAQQFSDYHSELNMSSLELGDSALYFCASSLEEGPLGEQYFGPGTRLTVT.

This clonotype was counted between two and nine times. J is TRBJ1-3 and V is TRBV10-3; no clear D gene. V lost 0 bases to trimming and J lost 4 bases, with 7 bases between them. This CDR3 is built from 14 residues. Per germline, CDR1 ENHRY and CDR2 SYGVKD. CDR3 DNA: TGTGCCATCAGTGAGTCCGGATGGGGAAACACCATATATTTT. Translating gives CAISESGWGNTIYF.

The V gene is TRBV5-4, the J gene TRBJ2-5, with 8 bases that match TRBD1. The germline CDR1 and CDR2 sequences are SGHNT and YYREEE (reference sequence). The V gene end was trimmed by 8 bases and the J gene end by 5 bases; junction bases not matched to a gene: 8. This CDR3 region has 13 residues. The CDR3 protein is CASRQGIEETQYF. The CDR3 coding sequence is TGTGCCAGTCGACAGGGGATCGAGGAGACCCAGTACTTC.

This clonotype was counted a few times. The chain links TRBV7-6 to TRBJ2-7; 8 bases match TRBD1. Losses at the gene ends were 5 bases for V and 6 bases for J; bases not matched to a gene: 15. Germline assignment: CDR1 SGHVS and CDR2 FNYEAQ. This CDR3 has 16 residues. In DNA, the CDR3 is TGTGCCAGCAGCCCCTACGGGGCAGGGGGCAGAGCCGAGCAGTACTTC. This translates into CASSPYGAGGRAEQYF.

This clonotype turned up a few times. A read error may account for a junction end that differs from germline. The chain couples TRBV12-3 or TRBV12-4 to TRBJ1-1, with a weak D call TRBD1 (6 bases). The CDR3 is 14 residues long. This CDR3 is CASSSGQGQTGAFF. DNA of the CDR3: TGTGCCAGCAGTTCCGGGCAGGGGCAGACTGGAGCTTTCTTT.

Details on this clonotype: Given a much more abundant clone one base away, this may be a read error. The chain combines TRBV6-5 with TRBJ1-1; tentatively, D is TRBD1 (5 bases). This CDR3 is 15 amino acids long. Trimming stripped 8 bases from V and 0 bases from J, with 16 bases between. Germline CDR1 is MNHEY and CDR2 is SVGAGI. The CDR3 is CASGSEQAMNTEAFF. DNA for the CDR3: TGTGCCAGCGGTTCAGAACAGGCAATGAACACTGAAGCTTTCTTT.

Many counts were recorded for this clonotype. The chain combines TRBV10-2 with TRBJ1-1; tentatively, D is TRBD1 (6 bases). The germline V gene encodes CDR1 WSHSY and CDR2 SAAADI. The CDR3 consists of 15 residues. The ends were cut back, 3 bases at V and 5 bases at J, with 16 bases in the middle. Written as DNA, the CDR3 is TGCGCCAGCAGTGATCAACCAGGGGATTATACTGAAGCTTTCTTT. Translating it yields CASSDQPGDYTEAFF.

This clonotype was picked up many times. The CDR3 DNA reads as TGTGCCAGCAGTGAATGGGGGACCTACGAGCAGTACTTC. This codes for CASSEWGTYEQYF. The genes are TRBV2 and TRBJ2-7; tentatively, D is TRBD1 or TRBD2 (5 bases each). Trimming took 2 bases from V and 2 from J, leaving 7 bases between them. Germline V lookup: CDR1 SNHLY, CDR2 FYNNEI. The CDR3 is 13 amino acids.

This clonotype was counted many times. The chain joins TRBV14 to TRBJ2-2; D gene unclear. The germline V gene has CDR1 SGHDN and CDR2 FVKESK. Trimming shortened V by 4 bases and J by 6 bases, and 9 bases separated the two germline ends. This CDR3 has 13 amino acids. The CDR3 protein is CASSRAEPGELFF. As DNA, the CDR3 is TGTGCCAGCAGCCGGGCAGAACCCGGGGAGCTGTTTTTT.